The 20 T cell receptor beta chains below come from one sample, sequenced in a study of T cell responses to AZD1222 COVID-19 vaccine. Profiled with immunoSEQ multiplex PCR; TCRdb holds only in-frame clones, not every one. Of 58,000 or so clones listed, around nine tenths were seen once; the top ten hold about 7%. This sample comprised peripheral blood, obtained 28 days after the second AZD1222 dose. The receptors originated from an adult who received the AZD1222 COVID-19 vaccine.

The DNA for the CDR3 is TGCGCCAGCAGCCAGGGACTAGCTAGGGGCACAGATACGCAGTATTTT. Residues: CASSQGLARGTDTQYF. The chain has TRBV5-1 and TRBJ2-3, with 9 bases lining up with TRBD2. From germline, CDR1 is SGHRS and CDR2 YFSETQ. The CDR3 has 16 residues. The ends lost 4 bases at V and 1 base at J; junction bases unmatched: 7.

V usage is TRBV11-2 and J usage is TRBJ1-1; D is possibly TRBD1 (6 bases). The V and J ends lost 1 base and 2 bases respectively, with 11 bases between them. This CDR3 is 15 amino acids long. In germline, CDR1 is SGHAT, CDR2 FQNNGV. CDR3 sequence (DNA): TGTGCCAGCAGCTTAGTGTCAGGGGCAAACACTGAAGCTTTCTTT. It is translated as CASSLVSGANTEAFF.

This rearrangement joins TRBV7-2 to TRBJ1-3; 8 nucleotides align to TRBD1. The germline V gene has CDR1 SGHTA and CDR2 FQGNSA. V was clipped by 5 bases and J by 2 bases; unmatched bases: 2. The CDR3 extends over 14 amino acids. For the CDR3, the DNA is TGTGCCAGCAGCCTCAGGGGGCCTGGAAACACCATATATTTT. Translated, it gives CASSLRGPGNTIYF.

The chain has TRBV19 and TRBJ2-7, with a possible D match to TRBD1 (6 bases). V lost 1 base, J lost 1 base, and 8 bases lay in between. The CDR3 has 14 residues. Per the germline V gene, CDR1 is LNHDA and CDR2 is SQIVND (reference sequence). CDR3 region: CASSIGQESYEQYF. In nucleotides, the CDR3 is TGTGCCAGTAGTATAGGACAGGAGTCCTACGAGCAGTACTTC.

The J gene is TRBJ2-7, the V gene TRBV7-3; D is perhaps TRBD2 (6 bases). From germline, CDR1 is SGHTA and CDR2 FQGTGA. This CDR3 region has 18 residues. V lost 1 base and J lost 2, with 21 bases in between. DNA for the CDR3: TGTGCCAGCAGCTTAAGGGGATCGATGGCTAGCGTTACCTACGAGCAGTACTTC. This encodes CASSLRGSMASVTYEQYF. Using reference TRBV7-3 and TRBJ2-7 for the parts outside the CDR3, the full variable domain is GAGVSQTPSNKVTEKGKYVELRCDPISGHTALYWYRQSLGQGPEFLIYFQGTGAADDSGLPNDRFFAVRPEGSVSTLKIQRTERGDSAVYLCASSLRGSMASVTYEQYFGPGTRLTVT.

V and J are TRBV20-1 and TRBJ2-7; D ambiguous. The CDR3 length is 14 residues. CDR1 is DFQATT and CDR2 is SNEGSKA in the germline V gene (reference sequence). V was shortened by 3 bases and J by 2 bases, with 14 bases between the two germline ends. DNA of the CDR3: TGCAGTGCTAGTAGTGACTCGAGAGCCTACGAGCAGTACTTC. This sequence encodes CSASSDSRAYEQYF.

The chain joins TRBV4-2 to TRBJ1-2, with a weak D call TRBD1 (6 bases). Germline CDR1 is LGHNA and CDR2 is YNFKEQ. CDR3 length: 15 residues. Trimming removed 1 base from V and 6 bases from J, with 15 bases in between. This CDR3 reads CASSQVGGRGDGYTF. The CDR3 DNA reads TGTGCCAGCAGCCAAGTGGGGGGCAGGGGAGATGGCTACACCTTC.

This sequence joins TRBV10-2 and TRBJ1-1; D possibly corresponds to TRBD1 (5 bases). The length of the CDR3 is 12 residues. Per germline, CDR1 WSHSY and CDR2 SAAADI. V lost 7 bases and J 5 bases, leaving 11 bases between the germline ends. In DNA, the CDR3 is TGCGCCAGCAACCCGGGGGTGACTGAAGCTTTCTTT. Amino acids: CASNPGVTEAFF.

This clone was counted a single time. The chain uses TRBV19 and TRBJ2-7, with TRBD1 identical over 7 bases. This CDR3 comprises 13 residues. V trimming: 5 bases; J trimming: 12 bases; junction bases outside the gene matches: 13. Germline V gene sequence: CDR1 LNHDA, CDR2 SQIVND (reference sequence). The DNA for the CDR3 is TGTGCCAGTAGTCCGACAGGGACAGTGGTGGTGTACTTC. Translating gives CASSPTGTVVVYF.

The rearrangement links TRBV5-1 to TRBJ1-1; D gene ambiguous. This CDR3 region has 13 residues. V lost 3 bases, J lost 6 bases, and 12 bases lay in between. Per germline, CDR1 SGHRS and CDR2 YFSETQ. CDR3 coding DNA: TGCGCCAGCAGCTACACACTCGGGGCTGAAGCTTTCTTT. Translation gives CASSYTLGAEAFF.

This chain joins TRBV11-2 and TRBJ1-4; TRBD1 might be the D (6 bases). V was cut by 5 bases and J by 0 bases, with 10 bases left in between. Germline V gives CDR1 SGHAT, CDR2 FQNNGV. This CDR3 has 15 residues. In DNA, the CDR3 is TGTGCCAGCAGCCTCCGGACAGCAACTAATGAAAAACTGTTTTTT. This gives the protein CASSLRTATNEKLFF.

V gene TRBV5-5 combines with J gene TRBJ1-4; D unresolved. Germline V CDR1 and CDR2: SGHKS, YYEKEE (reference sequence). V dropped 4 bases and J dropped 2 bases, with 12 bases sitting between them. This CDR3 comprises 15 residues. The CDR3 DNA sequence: TGTGCCAGCAGCCCCACGGCGGATACTAATGAAAAACTGTTTTTT. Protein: CASSPTADTNEKLFF.

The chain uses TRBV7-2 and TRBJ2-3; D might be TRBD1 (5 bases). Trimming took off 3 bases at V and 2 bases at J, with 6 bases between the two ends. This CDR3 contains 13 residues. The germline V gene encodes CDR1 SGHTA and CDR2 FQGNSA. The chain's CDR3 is CASSFRVTDTQYF. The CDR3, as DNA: TGTGCCAGCAGCTTCAGGGTCACAGATACGCAGTATTTT.

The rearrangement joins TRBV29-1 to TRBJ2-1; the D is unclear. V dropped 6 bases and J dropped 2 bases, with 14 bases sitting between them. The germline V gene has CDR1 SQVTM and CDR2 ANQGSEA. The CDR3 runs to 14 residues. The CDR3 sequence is CSVGRRLTYNEQFF. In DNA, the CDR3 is TGCAGCGTGGGTAGGAGACTCACCTACAATGAGCAGTTCTTC.

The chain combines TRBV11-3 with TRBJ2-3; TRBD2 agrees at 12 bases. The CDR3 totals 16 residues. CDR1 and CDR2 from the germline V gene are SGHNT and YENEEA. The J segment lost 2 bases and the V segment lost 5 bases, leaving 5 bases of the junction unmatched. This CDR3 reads CASSPGLAGYTDTQYF. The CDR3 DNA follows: TGTGCCAGCAGCCCAGGACTAGCGGGGTACACAGATACGCAGTATTTT.

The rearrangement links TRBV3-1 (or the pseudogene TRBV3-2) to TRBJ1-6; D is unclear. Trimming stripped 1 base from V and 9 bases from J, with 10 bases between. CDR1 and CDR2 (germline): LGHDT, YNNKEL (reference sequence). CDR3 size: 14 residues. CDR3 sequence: CASSQAGKGSPLHF. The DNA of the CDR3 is TGTGCCAGCAGCCAAGCCGGTAAGGGTTCACCCCTCCACTTT.

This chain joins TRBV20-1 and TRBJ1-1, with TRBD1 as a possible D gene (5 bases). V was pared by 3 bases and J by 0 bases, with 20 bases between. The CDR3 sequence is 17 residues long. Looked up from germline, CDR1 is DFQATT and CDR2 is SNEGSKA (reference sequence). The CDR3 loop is CSASGGVLGALNTEAFF. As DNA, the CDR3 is TGCAGTGCTAGTGGCGGGGTTTTAGGGGCCCTGAACACTGAAGCTTTCTTT.

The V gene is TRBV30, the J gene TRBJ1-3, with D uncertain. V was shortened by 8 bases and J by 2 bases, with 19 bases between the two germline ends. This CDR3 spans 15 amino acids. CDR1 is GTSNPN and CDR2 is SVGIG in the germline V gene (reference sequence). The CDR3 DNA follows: TGTGCCCTCAGGACCGATATCTCTCCTGGAAACACCATATATTTT. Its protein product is CALRTDISPGNTIYF.

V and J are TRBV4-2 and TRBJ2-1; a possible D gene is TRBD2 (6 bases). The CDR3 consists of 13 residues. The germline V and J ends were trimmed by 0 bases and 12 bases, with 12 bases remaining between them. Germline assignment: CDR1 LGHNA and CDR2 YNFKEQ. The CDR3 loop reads CASSQDVAEGQFF. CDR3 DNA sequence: TGTGCCAGCAGCCAAGACGTTGCGGAGGGGCAGTTCTTC.

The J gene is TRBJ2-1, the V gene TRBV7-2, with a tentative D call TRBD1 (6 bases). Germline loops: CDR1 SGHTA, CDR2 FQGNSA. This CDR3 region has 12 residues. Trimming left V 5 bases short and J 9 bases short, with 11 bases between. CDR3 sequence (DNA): TGTGCCAGCAGCCCAGGGGATCCTGAGCAGTTCTTC. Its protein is CASSPGDPEQFF.